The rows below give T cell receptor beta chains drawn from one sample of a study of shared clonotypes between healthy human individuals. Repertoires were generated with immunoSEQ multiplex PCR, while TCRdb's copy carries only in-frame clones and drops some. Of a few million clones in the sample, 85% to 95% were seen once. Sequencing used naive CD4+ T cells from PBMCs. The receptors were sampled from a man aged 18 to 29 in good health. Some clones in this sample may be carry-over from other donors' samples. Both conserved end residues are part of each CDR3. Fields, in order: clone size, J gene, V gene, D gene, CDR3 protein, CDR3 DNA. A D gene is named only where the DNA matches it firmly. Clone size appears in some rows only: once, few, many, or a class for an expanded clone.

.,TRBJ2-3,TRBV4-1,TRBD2,CASSQDRLAGVGDTQYF,TGCGCCAGCAGCCAAGATCGACTAGCGGGAGTGGGAGATACGCAGTATTTT
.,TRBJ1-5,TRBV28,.,CASRSTGGKGQPQHF,TGTGCCAGCAGGTCGACGGGGGGAAAGGGCCAGCCCCAGCATTTT
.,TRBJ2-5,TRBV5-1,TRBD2,CASSREALQETQYF,TGCGCCAGCAGTCGGGAGGCCTTACAAGAGACCCAGTACTTC
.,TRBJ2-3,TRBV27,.,CASSLFARHPFPDTQYF,TGTGCCAGCAGTTTATTCGCCAGGCACCCTTTTCCAGATACGCAGTATTTT
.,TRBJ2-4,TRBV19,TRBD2,CASNWEGFGEVYKYF,TGTGCCAGTAACTGGGAGGGTTTCGGGGAAGTGTATAAGTACTTC
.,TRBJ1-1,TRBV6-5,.,CASRKQGNTEAFF,TGTGCCAGCAGGAAACAGGGTAACACTGAAGCTTTCTTT
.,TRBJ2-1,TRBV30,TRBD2,CAWSPSGNTEQFF,TGTGCCTGGAGTCCTAGCGGGAACACCGAGCAGTTCTTC
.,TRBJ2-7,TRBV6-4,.,CASTMSELGRAF,TGTGCCAGCACTATGAGCGAACTAGGTCGGGCATTC
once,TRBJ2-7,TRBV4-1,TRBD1,CASSQSGQGGEQYF,TGCGCCAGCAGCCAATCTGGACAGGGCGGCGAGCAGTACTTC
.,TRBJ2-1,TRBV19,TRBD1,CASSSEDRGPRPNEQFF,TGTGCCAGTAGTTCCGAAGACAGGGGGCCTAGGCCCAATGAGCAGTTCTTC
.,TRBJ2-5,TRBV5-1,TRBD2,CASSLGAGQETQYF,TGCGCCAGCAGCTTGGGAGCGGGGCAAGAGACCCAGTACTTC
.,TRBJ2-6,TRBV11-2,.,CASSLSSVRLSGANVLTF,TGTGCCAGCAGCTTATCTAGCGTACGCTTATCTGGGGCCAACGTCCTGACTTTC
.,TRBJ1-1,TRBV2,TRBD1,CASSWDRPSLDTEAFF,TGTGCCAGCAGTTGGGACAGGCCTTCGTTAGACACTGAAGCTTTCTTT
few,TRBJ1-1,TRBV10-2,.,CASSASQGYTEAFF,TGCGCCAGCAGTGCGTCGCAGGGCTACACTGAAGCTTTCTTT
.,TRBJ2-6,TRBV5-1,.,CASSPPSGANVLTF,TGCGCCAGCAGCCCCCCATCTGGGGCCAACGTCCTGACTTTC
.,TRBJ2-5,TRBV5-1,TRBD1,CASSPEVTGLETQYF,TGCGCCAGCAGCCCGGAGGTGACAGGGCTAGAGACCCAGTACTTC
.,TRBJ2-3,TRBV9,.,CASSVLGTTDTQYF,TGTGCCAGCAGCGTACTTGGCACCACAGATACGCAGTATTTT
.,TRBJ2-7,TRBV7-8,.,CASSLGGDFYEQYF,TGTGCCAGCAGCTTAGGAGGGGACTTCTACGAGCAGTACTTC
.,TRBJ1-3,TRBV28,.,CASSFTGAGSGNTIYF,TGTGCCAGCAGTTTCACGGGGGCTGGCTCTGGAAACACCATATATTTT
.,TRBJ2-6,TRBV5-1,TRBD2,CASSLAPGLFSGANVLTF,TGCGCCAGCAGCTTGGCCCCGGGACTATTTTCTGGGGCCAACGTCCTGACTTTC
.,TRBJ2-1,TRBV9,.,CASNSLGFSSYNEQFF,TGTGCCAGTAATTCACTTGGGTTTAGCTCCTACAATGAGCAGTTCTTC
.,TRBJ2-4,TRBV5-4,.,CASSPIRGRRKDIQYF,TGTGCCAGCAGCCCCATCCGGGGGAGGAGGAAAGACATTCAGTACTTC
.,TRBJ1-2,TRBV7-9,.,CASSLAAGTNYGYTF,TGTGCCAGCAGCTTAGCCGCGGGGACCAACTATGGCTACACCTTC
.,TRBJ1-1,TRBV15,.,CATSRTGYGAEAFF,TGTGCCACCAGCCGGACTGGGTACGGGGCTGAAGCTTTCTTT
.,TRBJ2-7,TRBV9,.,CASSVEVTSYEQYF,TGTGCCAGCAGCGTAGAGGTGACCTCCTACGAGCAGTACTTC
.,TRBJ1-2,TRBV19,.,CASTPGQPRSGYTF,TGTGCCAGTACCCCCGGACAGCCAAGGAGTGGCTACACCTTC
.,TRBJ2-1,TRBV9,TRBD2,CASRPGLAAAYNEQFF,TGTGCCAGCAGGCCGGGACTAGCGGCTGCCTACAATGAGCAGTTCTTC
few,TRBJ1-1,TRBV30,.,CACPASGLRTEAFF,TGTGCCTGTCCAGCATCGGGCTTAAGGACTGAAGCTTTCTTT
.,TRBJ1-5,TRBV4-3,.,CASSQDLGNQPQHF,TGCGCCAGCAGCCAAGATCTGGGTAATCAGCCCCAGCATTTT